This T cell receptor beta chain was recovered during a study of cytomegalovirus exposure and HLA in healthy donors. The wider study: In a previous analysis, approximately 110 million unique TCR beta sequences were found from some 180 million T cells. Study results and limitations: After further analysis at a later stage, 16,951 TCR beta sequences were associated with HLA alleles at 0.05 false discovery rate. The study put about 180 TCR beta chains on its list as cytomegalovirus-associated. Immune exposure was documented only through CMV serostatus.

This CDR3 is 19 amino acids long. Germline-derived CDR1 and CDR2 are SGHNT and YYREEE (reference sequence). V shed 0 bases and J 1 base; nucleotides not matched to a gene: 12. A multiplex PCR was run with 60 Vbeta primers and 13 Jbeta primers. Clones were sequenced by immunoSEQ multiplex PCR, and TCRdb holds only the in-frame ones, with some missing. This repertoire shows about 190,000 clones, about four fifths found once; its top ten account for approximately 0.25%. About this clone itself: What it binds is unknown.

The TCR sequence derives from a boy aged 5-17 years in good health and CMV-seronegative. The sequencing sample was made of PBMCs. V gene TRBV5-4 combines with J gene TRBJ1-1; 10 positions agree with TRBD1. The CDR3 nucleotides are TGTGCCAGCAGCTTGGACAGTCTGGGACAGGGGAGGGGGAACACTGAAGCTTTCTTT. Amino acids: CASSLDSLGQGRGNTEAFF.